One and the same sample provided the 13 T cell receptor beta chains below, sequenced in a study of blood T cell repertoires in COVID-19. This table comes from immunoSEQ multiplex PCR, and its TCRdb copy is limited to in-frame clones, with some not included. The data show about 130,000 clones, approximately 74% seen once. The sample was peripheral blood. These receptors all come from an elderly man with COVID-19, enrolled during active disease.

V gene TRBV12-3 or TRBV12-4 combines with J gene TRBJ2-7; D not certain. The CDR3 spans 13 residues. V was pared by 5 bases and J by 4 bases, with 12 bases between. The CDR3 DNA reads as TGTGCCAGCAGTCCCTACGTACTTTACGAGCAGTACTTC. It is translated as CASSPYVLYEQYF.

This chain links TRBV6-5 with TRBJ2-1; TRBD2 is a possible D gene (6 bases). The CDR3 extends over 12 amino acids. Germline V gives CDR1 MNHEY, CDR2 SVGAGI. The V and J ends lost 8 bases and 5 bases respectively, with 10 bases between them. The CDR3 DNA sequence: TGTGCCAGCTCTAGCGAGGACAATGAGCAGTTCTTC. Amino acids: CASSSEDNEQFF.

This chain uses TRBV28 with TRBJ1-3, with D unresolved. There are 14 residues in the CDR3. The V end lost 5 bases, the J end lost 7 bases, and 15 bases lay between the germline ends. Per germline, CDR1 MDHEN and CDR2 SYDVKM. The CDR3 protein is CASSRGPGRNTIYF. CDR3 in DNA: TGTGCCAGCAGTCGAGGGCCAGGTCGGAACACCATATATTTT.

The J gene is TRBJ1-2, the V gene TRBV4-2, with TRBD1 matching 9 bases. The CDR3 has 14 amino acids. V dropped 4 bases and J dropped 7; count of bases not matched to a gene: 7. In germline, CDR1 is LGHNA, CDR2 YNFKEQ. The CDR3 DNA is TGTGCCAGCAGCCCGACAGGGGGGGCTTCTGGCTACACCTTC. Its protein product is CASSPTGGASGYTF.

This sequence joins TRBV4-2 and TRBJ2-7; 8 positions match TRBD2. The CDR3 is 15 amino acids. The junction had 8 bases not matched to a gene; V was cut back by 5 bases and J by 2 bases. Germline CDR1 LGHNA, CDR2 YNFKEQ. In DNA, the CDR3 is TGTGCCAGCAGCGAACTAGCGGAGGGGACCTACGAGCAGTACTTC. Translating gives CASSELAEGTYEQYF.

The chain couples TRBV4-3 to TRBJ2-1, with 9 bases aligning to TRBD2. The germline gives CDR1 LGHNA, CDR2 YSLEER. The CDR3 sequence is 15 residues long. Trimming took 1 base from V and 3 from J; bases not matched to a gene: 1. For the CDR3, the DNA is TGCGCCAGCAGCCAAGGACTAGCGGACTACAATGAGCAGTTCTTC. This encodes CASSQGLADYNEQFF.

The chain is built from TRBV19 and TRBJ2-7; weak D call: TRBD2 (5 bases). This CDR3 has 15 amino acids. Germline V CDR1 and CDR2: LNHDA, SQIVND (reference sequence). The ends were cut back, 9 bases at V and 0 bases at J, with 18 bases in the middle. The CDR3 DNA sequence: TGTGCCAGCAGAAATCAGAGGGATTCCTCCTACGAGCAGTACTTC. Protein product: CASRNQRDSSYEQYF.

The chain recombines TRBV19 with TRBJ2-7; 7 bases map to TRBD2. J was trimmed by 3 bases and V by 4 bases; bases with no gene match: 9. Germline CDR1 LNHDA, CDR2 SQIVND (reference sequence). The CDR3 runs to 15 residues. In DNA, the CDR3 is TGTGCCAGTAGTAAACAACTTACTAGCGACTACGAGCAGTACTTC. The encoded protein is CASSKQLTSDYEQYF. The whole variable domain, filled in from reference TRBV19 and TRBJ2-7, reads DGGITQSPKYLFRKEGQNVTLSCEQNLNHDAMYWYRQDPGQGLRLIYYSQIVNDFQKGDIAEGYSVSREKKESFPLTVTSAQKNPTAFYLCASSKQLTSDYEQYFGPGTRLTVT.

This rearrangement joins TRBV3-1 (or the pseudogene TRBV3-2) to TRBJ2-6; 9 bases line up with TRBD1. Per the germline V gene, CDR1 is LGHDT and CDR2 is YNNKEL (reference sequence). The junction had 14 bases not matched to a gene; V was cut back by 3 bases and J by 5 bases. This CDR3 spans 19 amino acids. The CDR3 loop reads CASSQDGTGRRTWANVLTF. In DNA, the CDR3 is TGTGCCAGCAGCCAGGATGGGACAGGGAGACGGACTTGGGCCAACGTCCTGACTTTC.

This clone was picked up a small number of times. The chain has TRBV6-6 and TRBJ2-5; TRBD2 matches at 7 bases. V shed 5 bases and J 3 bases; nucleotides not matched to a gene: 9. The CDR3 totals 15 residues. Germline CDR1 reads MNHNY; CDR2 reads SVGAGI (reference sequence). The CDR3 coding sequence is TGTGCCAGCAGTCCCGGAGCGGGATGGGAAGAGACCCAGTACTTC. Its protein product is CASSPGAGWEETQYF.

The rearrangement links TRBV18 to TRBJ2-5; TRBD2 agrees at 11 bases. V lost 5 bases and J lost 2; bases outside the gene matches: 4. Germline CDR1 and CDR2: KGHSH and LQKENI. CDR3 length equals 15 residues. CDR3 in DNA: TGTGCCAGCTCATTGGGACTAGCGGTACAAGAGACCCAGTACTTC. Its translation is CASSLGLAVQETQYF.

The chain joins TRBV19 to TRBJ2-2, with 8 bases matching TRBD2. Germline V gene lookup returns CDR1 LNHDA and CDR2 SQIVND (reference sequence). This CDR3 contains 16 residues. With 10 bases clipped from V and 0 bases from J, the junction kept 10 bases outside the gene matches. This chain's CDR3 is CATRPYGRANTGELFF. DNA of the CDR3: TGTGCCACCAGGCCGTACGGGAGGGCGAACACCGGGGAGCTGTTTTTT.

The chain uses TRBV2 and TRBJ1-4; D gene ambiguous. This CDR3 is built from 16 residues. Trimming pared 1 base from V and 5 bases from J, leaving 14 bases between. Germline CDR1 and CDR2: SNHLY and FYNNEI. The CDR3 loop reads CASSEDGANWNEKLFF. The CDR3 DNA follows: TGTGCCAGCAGTGAAGATGGAGCGAATTGGAATGAAAAACTGTTTTTT.